These 25 T cell receptor beta chains share one sample of origin, sequenced in a study of blood T cells in healthy people across ages. PCR was performed a second time for about 7 to 12 cycles using a sample-barcoded 5' primer and a J-beta primer mix. TCRdb ran MiXCR on the 5' RACE reads and lists one entry per CDR3 protein. Among 1.5 million to 2 million distinct CDR3 sequences listed, roughly 30% were seen once. Sequencing was performed on blood. These receptors came from a woman in her thirties in good health.

The rearrangement links TRBV5-6 to TRBJ1-2, with 9 bases identical to TRBD1. V trimming: 4 bases; J trimming: 7 bases; junction bases outside the gene matches: 8. The CDR3 totals 14 residues. CDR1 and CDR2 (germline): SGHDT, YYEEEE. The chain's CDR3 is CASSPGQGTIGYTF. The CDR3 DNA reads TGTGCCAGCAGCCCAGGACAGGGGACGATTGGCTACACCTTC.

At least ten counts were recorded for this clonotype. This chain connects TRBV20-1 to TRBJ2-1; D gene unclear. CDR1 DFQATT and CDR2 SNEGSKA come from the germline V gene (reference sequence). The CDR3 spans 10 residues. Trimming pared 5 bases from V and 9 bases from J, leaving 8 bases between. The CDR3, as DNA: TGCAGTGCTGCTAGATCTGAGCAGTTCTTC. Translated, it gives CSAARSEQFF.

This chain uses TRBV6-5 with TRBJ1-6, with TRBD1 identical over 8 bases. CDR1 and CDR2 (germline): MNHEY, SVGAGI. Losses at the gene ends were 2 bases for V and 7 bases for J; bases not matched to a gene: 13. The CDR3 runs 18 residues. The CDR3 sequence is CASSYLDRAGSKNSPLHF. CDR3 DNA: TGTGCCAGCAGTTACCTGGACAGGGCCGGTAGTAAGAATTCACCCCTCCACTTT.

The J gene is TRBJ1-6, the V gene TRBV9; D remains ambiguous. The germline V gene has CDR1 SGDLS and CDR2 YYNGEE. V dropped 3 bases and J dropped 9 bases, with 7 bases sitting between them. CDR3 size: 12 residues. CDR3 sequence: CASSDSGSPLHF. CDR3 bases: TGTGCCAGCAGCGATTCGGGTTCACCCCTCCACTTT.

The chain has TRBV12-3 or TRBV12-4 and TRBJ2-3; TRBD2 matches at 9 bases. The trim removed 5 bases at V and 5 bases at J, leaving 5 bases unmatched. The CDR3 runs to 14 residues. The CDR3 protein is CASSASGKGDTQYF. The CDR3, as DNA: TGTGCCAGCAGTGCTAGCGGGAAGGGAGATACGCAGTATTTT.

This clonotype was recorded a few times. The chain joins TRBV5-1 to TRBJ1-6, with 7 bases that match TRBD1. The CDR3 extends over 16 amino acids. J gave up 5 bases and V 1 base, and 6 bases lay outside the gene matches. Germline V CDR1 and CDR2: SGHRS, YFSETQ. The CDR3 bases are TGCGCCAGCAGCTTGTATTTGGGGACAGATAATTCACCCCTCCACTTT. Translated, it gives CASSLYLGTDNSPLHF.

The chain carries TRBV6-1 and TRBJ2-4; D is possibly TRBD2 (6 bases). In germline, CDR1 is MNHNS, CDR2 SASEGT. This CDR3 has 13 amino acids. V gave up 6 bases and J gave up 7 bases, with 13 bases separating them. CDR3 DNA: TGTGCCAGCAGGGGCGACAGCGGGAACATTCAGTACTTC. It codes for CASRGDSGNIQYF.

In this sample, this clonotype turned up a few times. The genes are TRBV29-1 and TRBJ2-3; D is perhaps TRBD2 (6 bases). Germline V gene lookup returns CDR1 SQVTM and CDR2 ANQGSEA. Trimming pared 6 bases from V and 4 bases from J, leaving 14 bases between. This CDR3 comprises 13 residues. CDR3 coding DNA: TGCAGCGTCCGGGACTCGTCGGCAGATACGCAGTATTTT. Its protein is CSVRDSSADTQYF.

This clonotype was detected only a few times. The rearrangement links TRBV29-1 to TRBJ2-1, with 7 bases identical to TRBD2. The germline V gene has CDR1 SQVTM and CDR2 ANQGSEA. Losses at the gene ends were 5 bases for V and 3 bases for J; bases not matched to a gene: 10. This CDR3 has 15 amino acids. CDR3 coding DNA: TGCAGCGTTAGTTTTGGGGCTAGCGGCTACAATGAGCAGTTCTTC. It encodes CSVSFGASGYNEQFF.

The V call is TRBV2, the J call TRBJ2-2; 7 bases are shared with TRBD1. V was clipped by 6 bases and J by 2 bases; unmatched bases: 6. Per germline, CDR1 SNHLY and CDR2 FYNNEI. This CDR3 spans 15 amino acids. The CDR3 here is CASRTGTVNTGELFF. CDR3 in DNA: TGTGCCAGCAGGACCGGGACAGTTAACACCGGGGAGCTGTTTTTT.

The chain is built from TRBV29-1 and TRBJ2-5; D unclear. This CDR3 region has 13 residues. Trimming removed 0 bases from V and 1 base from J, with 6 bases in between. Germline V CDR1 and CDR2: SQVTM, ANQGSEA. CDR3: CSVEEVSQETQYF. For the CDR3, the DNA is TGCAGCGTTGAAGAGGTCAGCCAAGAGACCCAGTACTTC.

This clonotype was picked up a small number of times. The chain combines TRBV5-1 with TRBJ2-3, with D maybe TRBD2 (6 bases). The CDR3 sequence is 16 residues long. Germline V CDR1 and CDR2: SGHRS, YFSETQ. Trimming removed 5 bases at V and 3 bases at J, with 19 bases between. The CDR3 DNA sequence: TGCGCCAGCAGTAGGGCGGGCGGGGTGACTACAGATACGCAGTATTTT. Protein sequence: CASSRAGGVTTDTQYF.

In this sample, this clonotype turned up a few times. The rearrangement joins TRBV4-2 to TRBJ2-3; D gene unclear. The CDR3 has 17 amino acids. The ends were cut back, 0 bases at V and 0 bases at J, with 13 bases in the middle. Germline loops: CDR1 LGHNA, CDR2 YNFKEQ. The DNA for the CDR3 is TGTGCCAGCAGCCAAGAATGGCGGAGACCTAGCACAGATACGCAGTATTTT. Protein product: CASSQEWRRPSTDTQYF.

This clonotype was seen many times. J is TRBJ1-2 and V is TRBV5-1; D gene uncertain. In germline, CDR1 is SGHRS, CDR2 YFSETQ. The germline V and J ends were trimmed by 4 bases and 1 base, with 11 bases remaining between them. This CDR3 is built from 14 residues. CDR3: CASSISTSNYGYTF. CDR3 DNA: TGCGCCAGCAGCATTTCGACAAGTAACTATGGCTACACCTTC.

In its sample, this clonotype was seen many times. V usage is TRBV29-1 and J usage is TRBJ2-1; D may match TRBD1 or TRBD2 (6 bases each). V gave up 6 bases and J gave up 3 bases, with 18 bases separating them. There are 15 residues in the CDR3. CDR1 and CDR2 from the germline V gene are SQVTM and ANQGSEA. This CDR3 reads CSVEGGATYYNEQFF. The CDR3 DNA reads as TGCAGCGTGGAGGGGGGCGCTACCTACTACAATGAGCAGTTCTTC.

The chain couples TRBV30 to TRBJ2-7; D ambiguous. The V end was cut by 0 bases, the J end by 5 bases, with 14 bases between. The CDR3 spans 14 residues. The germline CDR1 and CDR2 sequences are GTSNPN and SVGIG (reference sequence). CDR3 loop: CAWSVRLLKDEQYF. The CDR3 bases are TGTGCCTGGAGTGTACGGCTCCTAAAGGACGAGCAGTACTTC.

This rearrangement joins TRBV2 to TRBJ1-2; 9 bases fit TRBD1. The CDR3 runs to 13 residues. CDR1 is SNHLY and CDR2 is FYNNEI in the germline V gene. The trim removed 7 bases at V and 8 bases at J, leaving 8 bases unmatched. This CDR3 is CASTDRGPPGYTF. As DNA, the CDR3 is TGTGCCAGCACGGACAGGGGCCCCCCGGGCTACACCTTC.

Worth noting for this clonotype: The junction does not match germline at one end; this may be a read error. This chain uses TRBV7-2 with TRBJ2-3, with 8 bases identical to TRBD2. Looked up from germline, CDR1 is SGHTA and CDR2 is FQGNSA. This CDR3 comprises 15 residues. In DNA form, the CDR3 reads TGTGCCAACAGCTTCGGCCGGGGGGGCGGGGATACGCAGTATTTT. Translating it yields CANSFGRGGGDTQYF.

Of note for this clonotype: A much larger clone differs from this one at a single base, so this may be a read error. The chain recombines TRBV20-1 with TRBJ2-7; D is perhaps TRBD1 (6 bases). The V gene's germline CDR1 is DFQATT and CDR2 SNEGSKA (reference sequence). This CDR3 has 14 amino acids. The DNA for the CDR3 is TGCGGTGCTAGACCCTCGTACAGGGCCTACGAGCAGTACTTC. This codes for CGARPSYRAYEQYF.

On this clonotype itself: Relative to the germline gene, one junction end is altered; a read error may explain this. V and J are TRBV5-5 and TRBJ1-2, with a tentative D call TRBD1 (6 bases). This CDR3 contains 13 residues. CDR1 SGHKS and CDR2 YYEKEE come from the germline V gene (reference sequence). CDR3 sequence reads: CASSIQGDYDYTF. In DNA form, the CDR3 reads TGTGCCAGCAGCATACAGGGCGACTATGACTACACCTTC.

This clonotype was observed a single time. The chain recombines TRBV3-1 with TRBJ2-2; no clear D. Per germline, CDR1 LGHDT and CDR2 YNNKEL (reference sequence). Trimming left V 5 bases short and J 7 bases short, with 8 bases between. The CDR3 loop spans 12 amino acids. The CDR3 protein is CASSGDDGELFF. The CDR3 DNA reads TGTGCCAGCAGCGGCGATGACGGGGAGCTGTTTTTT. The full variable domain, in which reference TRBV3-1 and TRBJ2-2 provide the parts outside the CDR3, is DTAVSQTPKYLVTQMGNDKSIKCEQNLGHDTMYWYKQDSKKFLKIMFSYNNKELIINETVPNRFSPKSPDKAHLNLHINSLELGDSAVYFCASSGDDGELFFGEGSRLTVL.

As concerns this clonotype: It may be a read error: a sequence one base away is much more abundant. This chain joins TRBV6-6 and TRBJ2-3; 13 bases map to TRBD2. This CDR3 is built from 16 residues. Germline V lookup: CDR1 MNHNY, CDR2 SVGAGI (reference sequence). The CDR3: CAGSSTSGGAQDTQYF. The DNA of the CDR3 is TGTGCCGGCAGTTCAACTAGCGGGGGGGCCCAAGATACGCAGTATTTT.

The chain is built from TRBV6-1 and TRBJ1-1; 7 nucleotides align to TRBD1. CDR1 MNHNS and CDR2 SASEGT come from the germline V gene. The CDR3 totals 14 residues. The V and J ends lost 6 bases and 4 bases, in that order; junction bases with no gene match: 8. In DNA, the CDR3 is TGTGCCAGCAGCGGAACAGGGGTCGTCACTGAAGCTTTCTTT. Residues: CASSGTGVVTEAFF.

The chain links TRBV6-1 to TRBJ2-7; D uncertain. From germline, CDR1 is MNHNS and CDR2 SASEGT. The CDR3 spans 17 residues. V was shortened by 5 bases and J by 2 bases, with 22 bases between the two germline ends. The CDR3 protein is CASSPNQDPGYAYEQYF. The CDR3 DNA reads as TGTGCCAGCAGTCCCAATCAGGATCCGGGCTATGCCTACGAGCAGTACTTC.

This clonotype was detected a few times. The CDR3 is CASSSLAGGFYEQYF. The CDR3 DNA reads TGTGCCAGCAGCTCACTAGCGGGAGGCTTCTACGAGCAGTACTTC. The chain uses TRBV7-6 and TRBJ2-7; TRBD2 aligns across 12 bases. The CDR3 is 15 residues long. Germline values: CDR1 SGHVS, CDR2 FNYEAQ. Germline trimming cut 4 bases from V and 3 bases from J; bases unmatched to any gene: 4.